This T cell receptor (beta chain) was recorded in a study of cytomegalovirus exposure and HLA in healthy donors. The CDR3 spans 16 residues. Germline V CDR1 and CDR2: SGHRS, YFSETQ. The ends were cut back, 0 bases at V and 0 bases at J, with 9 bases in the middle. Clones were sequenced by immunoSEQ multiplex PCR, and TCRdb holds only the in-frame ones, with some missing. The profile shows 100,000 to 130,000 clones, approximately 94% of them singletons. This TCR was sampled from a woman between 18 and 30 years old in good health and CMV-seronegative. The chain employs TRBV5-1 and TRBJ2-2; D ambiguous. Material: PBMCs. The CDR3 region has the DNA TGCGCCAGCAGCTTGGTAAGAGGATCGAACACCGGGGAGCTGTTTTTT. It codes for CASSLVRGSNTGELFF.